The 23 T cell receptor beta chains below were found in one sample sequenced in a study of OX40 agonist ivuxolimab in advanced cancers. Some clones are missing from TCRdb's copy, which holds only in-frame ones; the method was immunoSEQ multiplex PCR. The data show about 96,000 clones, about four fifths seen once. The source was CD4+ or CD8+ T cells sorted from blood, collected in a trial of the OX40 agonist ivuxolimab. All receptors come from an adult with an advanced solid tumor such as melanoma, head and neck, liver or kidney cancer.

The chain joins TRBV20-1 to TRBJ1-1; D not certain. CDR1 is DFQATT and CDR2 is SNEGSKA in the germline V gene (reference sequence). V was clipped by 6 bases and J by 7 bases, with 12 bases between them. The CDR3 is made up of 11 amino acids. The CDR3 sequence: CSALSWVEAFF. The CDR3, as DNA: TGCAGTGCCCTCTCGTGGGTTGAAGCTTTCTTT.

This clone has more than one count but fewer than ten. The chain carries TRBV7-2 and TRBJ1-2; no firm D call. V shed 5 bases and J shed 5 bases, with 12 bases lying between them. Per the germline V gene, CDR1 is SGHTA and CDR2 is FQGNSA. This CDR3 region has 13 residues. The DNA for the CDR3 is TGTGCCAGCAGCCCATCAAGAGAGTATGGCTACACCTTC. Its translation is CASSPSREYGYTF.

This sequence joins TRBV7-2 and TRBJ1-1; D possibly corresponds to TRBD1 (5 bases). Trimming removed 0 bases from V and 2 bases from J, with 13 bases in between. The germline gives CDR1 SGHTA, CDR2 FQGNSA. This CDR3 region has 16 residues. This CDR3 is CASSLAPGPPNTEAFF. For the CDR3, the DNA is TGTGCCAGCAGCTTAGCCCCGGGACCACCCAACACTGAAGCTTTCTTT.

This rearrangement joins TRBV2 to TRBJ2-3; D remains ambiguous. Trimming left V 6 bases short and J 5 bases short, with 6 bases between. Germline values: CDR1 SNHLY, CDR2 FYNNEI. The CDR3 extends over 11 amino acids. CDR3 sequence (DNA): TGTGCCAGCAGCGTCCTAGATACGCAGTATTTT. Translated: CASSVLDTQYF.

The gene calls are TRBV6-6 and TRBJ1-2, with D unclear. Germline V gene sequence: CDR1 MNHNY, CDR2 SVGAGI (reference sequence). The CDR3 runs to 11 residues. V lost 5 bases, J lost 2 bases, and 3 bases lay in between. The CDR3 reads CASSPNYGYTF. In nucleotides, the CDR3 is TGTGCCAGCAGTCCGAACTATGGCTACACCTTC.

In this sample, this clone turned up a few times. V usage is TRBV7-8 and J usage is TRBJ2-2; D gene ambiguous. The CDR3 is 16 residues long. V was trimmed by 5 bases and J by 0 bases, leaving 13 bases between them. The V gene's germline CDR1 is SGHVS and CDR2 FQNEAQ. CDR3 sequence: CASSALRIPNTGELFF. In DNA, the CDR3 is TGTGCCAGCAGCGCACTGAGAATTCCGAACACCGGGGAGCTGTTTTTT.

Concerning this clone: At one end, the junction sequence differs from germline, possibly due to a read error. This sample also contains other DNA sequences that code for the same CDR3. The CDR3: CASSYFPLGVNTEAFF. The CDR3 coding sequence is TGTGCCAGCAGTTACTTTCCACTGGGCGTGAACACCGAAGCTTTCTTT. V is TRBV6-5 and J is TRBJ1-1, with no clear D. Per the germline V gene, CDR1 is MNHEY and CDR2 is SVGAGI. CDR3 length: 16 residues.

This clone was counted a few times. This chain links TRBV30 with TRBJ1-1, with D maybe TRBD1 (6 bases). Trimming stripped 3 bases from V and 0 bases from J, with 14 bases between. The germline gives CDR1 GTSNPN, CDR2 SVGIG (reference sequence). The CDR3 covers 15 residues. As DNA, the CDR3 is TGTGCCTGGAGAGCCAGGGGCAGAATGAACACTGAAGCTTTCTTT. This encodes CAWRARGRMNTEAFF.

The count of this clone is one. This rearrangement joins TRBV6-6 to TRBJ2-1, with 8 bases lining up with TRBD2. The J segment lost 7 bases and the V segment lost 4 bases, leaving 9 bases of the junction unmatched. In germline, CDR1 is MNHNY, CDR2 SVGAGI (reference sequence). The CDR3 runs to 15 residues. In DNA form, the CDR3 reads TGTGCCAGCAGTTTTGGGACTAGTGTCACGAATGAGCAGTTCTTC. It translates to CASSFGTSVTNEQFF.

This chain uses TRBV19 with TRBJ1-1, with D unclear. The germline V gene has CDR1 LNHDA and CDR2 SQIVND (reference sequence). This CDR3 is built from 13 residues. V shed 5 bases and J shed 5 bases, with 12 bases lying between them. The CDR3 bases are TGTGCCAGTAGTCGGGTGACCCGGACTGAAGCTTTCTTT. As protein: CASSRVTRTEAFF.

This clone was seen once. The chain combines TRBV4-3 with TRBJ2-3; tentative D call: TRBD1 (6 bases). V was pared by 6 bases and J by 3 bases, with 16 bases between. The CDR3 extends over 15 amino acids. The germline V gene has CDR1 LGHNA and CDR2 YSLEER. The CDR3 spells CASSPRGLWTDTQYF. DNA for the CDR3: TGCGCCAGCAGTCCGAGGGGGTTGTGGACAGATACGCAGTATTTT.

This clone occurred once. The chain joins TRBV19 to TRBJ2-7, with unresolved D. Germline V gene sequence: CDR1 LNHDA, CDR2 SQIVND (reference sequence). With 9 bases removed from V and 1 base from J, the gap between germline ends came to 19 bases. The CDR3 is 15 residues long. The CDR3 protein is CASSPQEVPSYEQYF. The CDR3 DNA reads as TGTGCCAGCTCTCCTCAGGAAGTCCCGTCCTACGAGCAGTACTTC.

The V gene is TRBV2, the J gene TRBJ1-4; no definite D call. The CDR3 extends over 12 amino acids. Trimming pared 6 bases from V and 13 bases from J, leaving 15 bases between. CDR1 and CDR2 from the germline V gene are SNHLY and FYNNEI. The CDR3 is CASRPGLVGLFF. For the CDR3, the DNA is TGTGCCAGCAGGCCCGGGTTGGTGGGACTGTTTTTT.

This clone was observed a handful of times. This chain uses TRBV7-6 with TRBJ2-2; D tentatively reads TRBD1 or TRBD2 (5 bases each). This CDR3 is built from 16 residues. The germline V and J ends were trimmed by 5 bases and 2 bases, with 15 bases remaining between them. Germline V gene data show CDR1 as SGHVS and CDR2 as FNYEAQ. As DNA, the CDR3 is TGTGCCAGCAGCCCTCTGAGAGGGGTTAACACCGGGGAGCTGTTTTTT. Translating it yields CASSPLRGVNTGELFF.

This sequence joins TRBV7-9 and TRBJ2-5; D gene ambiguous. Trimming stripped 5 bases from V and 1 base from J, with 8 bases between. The CDR3 is made up of 13 amino acids. Germline CDR1 reads SEHNR; CDR2 reads FQNEAQ (reference sequence). CDR3 in amino acids: CASSSVFQETQYF. CDR3 DNA: TGTGCCAGCAGCAGTGTGTTCCAAGAGACCCAGTACTTC. The full variable domain, in which reference TRBV7-9 and TRBJ2-5 provide the parts outside the CDR3, is DTGVSQNPRHKITKRGQNVTFRCDPISEHNRLYWYRQTLGQGPEFLTYFQNEAQLEKSRLLSDRFSAERPKGSFSTLEIQRTEQGDSAMYLCASSSVFQETQYFGPGTRLLVL.

Worth noting for this clone: At one of its ends the junction is not consistent with the germline gene, which may arise from a read error. The chain has TRBV19 and TRBJ1-2; perhaps TRBD1 as D (5 bases). Germline V gene lookup returns CDR1 LNHDA and CDR2 SQIVND (reference sequence). The CDR3 contains 14 residues. CDR3 DNA sequence: TGTGCCAGTAGTACGCCCCCGGGGCGCTATGGCTGCACCTTC. Encoded protein: CASSTPPGRYGCTF. The variable domain in full, completed from reference TRBV19 and TRBJ1-2, reads DGGITQSPKYLFRKEGQNVTLSCEQNLNHDAMYWYRQDPGQGLRLIYYSQIVNDFQKGDIAEGYSVSREKKESFPLTVTSAQKNPTAFYLCASSTPPGRYGCTFGSGTRLTVV.

The V call is TRBV4-1, the J call TRBJ1-5; 9 bases fit TRBD1. The ends lost 4 bases at V and 3 bases at J; junction bases unmatched: 7. This CDR3 spans 16 amino acids. CDR1 is MGHRA and CDR2 is YSYEKL in the germline V gene. CDR3 bases: TGCGCCAGCAGCCCGAAGACAGGGGGGATCAATCAGCCCCAGCATTTT. This sequence encodes CASSPKTGGINQPQHF.

V and J are TRBV5-1 and TRBJ1-2, with 11 bases that match TRBD1. Trimming removed 4 bases from V and 4 bases from J; junction bases left unmatched: 12. In germline, CDR1 is SGHRS, CDR2 YFSETQ. The CDR3 extends over 17 amino acids. CDR3: CASSRTGGQGGGYGYTF. In DNA form, the CDR3 reads TGCGCCAGCAGCCGCACCGGGGGACAGGGGGGTGGCTATGGCTACACCTTC.

This chain uses TRBV27 with TRBJ2-7, with D perhaps matching TRBD1 (5 bases). Per the germline V gene, CDR1 is MNHEY and CDR2 is SMNVEV (reference sequence). The CDR3 spans 16 residues. The V end lost 5 bases, the J end lost 7 bases, and 24 bases lay between the germline ends. CDR3 DNA: TGTGCCAGCAGTGCTTTCCAGGGCGGTCTAAATATGGAGCAGTACTTC. Residues: CASSAFQGGLNMEQYF.

The chain has TRBV9 and TRBJ1-1; D perhaps matches TRBD1 (6 bases). V gave up 3 bases and J gave up 2 bases, with 11 bases separating them. Germline V gene lookup returns CDR1 SGDLS and CDR2 YYNGEE. The CDR3 has 14 amino acids. This chain's CDR3 is CASSAGTLNTEAFF. As DNA, the CDR3 is TGTGCCAGCAGCGCCGGGACACTTAACACTGAAGCTTTCTTT.

This sequence joins TRBV12-5 and TRBJ2-3; 8 bases are a match to TRBD2. This CDR3 contains 17 residues. V trimming: 7 bases; J trimming: 5 bases; junction bases outside the gene matches: 17. Per germline, CDR1 LGHNT and CDR2 FRNRAP. The CDR3 DNA reads TGTGCTAGTGCCGCCCCTCCCGGGACTAGTCAAATAGATACGCAGTATTTT. As protein: CASAAPPGTSQIDTQYF. Drawing the rest from reference TRBV12-5 and TRBJ2-3, the complete variable domain is DARVTQTPRHKVTEMGQEVTMRCQPILGHNTVFWYRQTMMQGLELLAYFRNRAPLDDSGMPKDRFSAEMPDATLATLKIQPSEPRDSAVYFCASAAPPGTSQIDTQYFGPGTRLTVL.

CDR3 DNA: TGTGCCAGCAGTTTCTACAGTTACACTGAAGCTTTCTTT. Protein product: CASSFYSYTEAFF. This chain uses TRBV27 with TRBJ1-1; D gene ambiguous. The CDR3 spans 13 residues. V shed 3 bases and J shed 3 bases, with 8 bases lying between them. Germline CDR1 is MNHEY and CDR2 is SMNVEV (reference sequence).

DNA for the CDR3: TGTGCCAGCAGTGGGACAGAAAACATTCAGTACTTC. This sequence encodes CASSGTENIQYF. The chain combines TRBV2 with TRBJ2-4; D possibly corresponds to TRBD1 (6 bases). Germline CDR1 is SNHLY and CDR2 is FYNNEI. The CDR3 length is 12 residues. Trimming pared 4 bases from V and 5 bases from J, leaving 6 bases between. The full variable domain, rest sourced from reference TRBV2 and TRBJ2-4, is EPEVTQTPSHQVTQMGQEVILRCVPISNHLYFYWYRQILGQKVEFLVSFYNNEISEKSEIFDDQFSVERPDGSNFTLKIRSTKLEDSAMYFCASSGTENIQYFGAGTRLSVL.